This T cell receptor (beta chain) came from a study of blood T cell repertoires in COVID-19. Study background: PBMCs, B-cell-depleted T cells, or T cells provided the cDNA or gDNA that made up the material.

J lost 1 base, V lost 2 bases, and 5 bases had no gene match. The CDR3 loop spans 16 amino acids. Germline lookup yields CDR1 SGHVS and CDR2 FQNEAQ. This clone was counted a single time. The method was immunoSEQ multiplex PCR; TCRdb's version includes in-frame clones alone and lacks a portion of them. The table lists fewer than 150,000 clones, roughly four fifths of them singletons. The material sequenced was peripheral blood. V usage is TRBV7-8 and J usage is TRBJ2-7, with 10 bases identical to TRBD1. The TCR sequence derives from a human donor in a cohort sampled during active COVID-19. The CDR3 region has the DNA TGTGCCAGCAGCTTACCTCGGGACAGGGGTTCCTACGAGCAGTACTTC. Amino acid sequence: CASSLPRDRGSYEQYF.